The rows below give T cell receptor beta chains drawn from one sample of a study of patients and donors after allogeneic stem cell transplantation. TCRdb itself ran the RT-PCR reads through MiXCR, one entry per CDR3 protein. The profile covers about 230,000 distinct CDR3 sequences, with over 12% appearing a single time and 11% taken by the ten largest. Sequenced input: blood, either unsorted or a sorted T cell fraction (not recorded which). The origin of the receptors is a human donor who was either an allogeneic HSCT recipient or a stem cell or donor lymphocyte infusion donor (not recorded which). It is not recorded whose cells these are; they may come from a transplant donor. Each CDR3 is given with its conserved first and last residue. The D gene is left open where the match is weak. Not every row has a clone size; where given, it reads once, few, many or a size class.

clone size	V gene	D gene	J gene	CDR3 DNA	CDR3 protein
.	TRBV6-2/TRBV6-3	.	TRBJ2-2	TGTGCCAGCAGTCCCCGACCTGGGAACACCGGGGAGCTGTTTTTT	CASSPRPGNTGELFF
few	TRBV27	.	TRBJ1-2	TGTGCCAGCAGTCCTCGTCCGACAGCTAACTATGGCTACACCTTC	CASSPRPTANYGYTF
few	TRBV20-1	TRBD1	TRBJ1-5	TGCAGTGCTAACCCCCGGGGACAGGGGTACAATCAGCCCCAGCATTTT	CSANPRGQGYNQPQHF
few	TRBV24-1	TRBD1	TRBJ2-1	TGTGCCACCAGTGATGCGGGACAGGGGGACGTAAATGAGCAGTTCTTC	CATSDAGQGDVNEQFF
few	TRBV7-9	.	TRBJ1-4	TGTGCCAGCAGCTCTTCAGGACGTGGCTATAATGAAAAACTGTTTTTT	CASSSSGRGYNEKLFF
few	TRBV7-2	.	TRBJ2-1	TGTGCCAGCAGCTTAGTGGGGGGGGGCGATGAGCAGTTCTTC	CASSLVGGGDEQFF
many	TRBV5-6	.	TRBJ1-5	TGTGCCAGCAGCTTAGGGCAAAATCAGCCCCAGCATTTT	CASSLGQNQPQHF
.	TRBV18	.	TRBJ1-2	TGTGCCAGCTCACCTGGCAGCAGCTACACCTTC	CASSPGSSYTF
few	TRBV6-4	TRBD2	TRBJ2-3	TGTGCCAGCAGTGAAGGACTAGCGACAGATACGCAGTATTTT	CASSEGLATDTQYF
many	TRBV10-3	.	TRBJ2-5	TGTGCCATCAGCGGGAGTGGGGAGACCCAGTACTTC	CAISGSGETQYF
.	TRBV2	.	TRBJ2-3	TGTGCCAGCAGTGAGGACGGGGAGCCCACAGATACGCAGTATTTT	CASSEDGEPTDTQYF
many	TRBV12-3/TRBV12-4	.	TRBJ1-1	TGTGCCAGCAGTTTACACGGCGGCATGAACACTGAAGCTTTCTTT	CASSLHGGMNTEAFF
.	TRBV12-3/TRBV12-4	TRBD2	TRBJ2-7	TGTGCCAGCAGGGGAGGGACTAGCGGGTACGAGCAGTACTTC	CASRGGTSGYEQYF
.	TRBV5-6	.	TRBJ2-7	TGTGCCAGCAGCTTACTCACCGGTGCGCGAGAGCAGTACTTC	CASSLLTGAREQYF
many	TRBV10-3	TRBD1	TRBJ1-4	TGTGCCATCAGTGAGGACAGGGGCACTAATGAAAAACTGTTTTTT	CAISEDRGTNEKLFF
few	TRBV19	.	TRBJ2-1	TGTGCCAGTACGAGGGAGGCCTCCTACAATGAGCAGTTCTTC	CASTREASYNEQFF
.	TRBV7-9	.	TRBJ2-3	TGTGCCAGCAGCTTAGACCGAGCCCGCACAGATACGCAGTATTTT	CASSLDRARTDTQYF
many	TRBV20-1	TRBD1	TRBJ1-1	TGCAGTGCTGGCGACAGGGTGGACACTGAAGCTTTCTTT	CSAGDRVDTEAFF
.	TRBV6-1	.	TRBJ2-1	TGTGCCAGCAGTGAACATAACCAAATCGGGTTCTTC	CASSEHNQIGFF
.	TRBV11-1	TRBD1	TRBJ1-5	TGTGCCAGCAGCGATGGGACAGGGCCTATATCGCCCCAGCATTTT	CASSDGTGPISPQHF
few	TRBV5-1	.	TRBJ1-1	TGCGCCAGCAGCTTGGCCACTCCTTCTGAAGCTTTCTTT	CASSLATPSEAFF
many	TRBV14	.	TRBJ2-1	TGTGCCAGCAGCCAATTTATGCTCGGTTACAATGAGCAGTTCTTC	CASSQFMLGYNEQFF
many	TRBV7-9	.	TRBJ2-5	TGTGCCAGCAGCTTATCAGGACAGCCCCAAGAGACCCAGTACTTC	CASSLSGQPQETQYF
.	TRBV7-8	TRBD1	TRBJ1-1	TGTGCCAGCAGCCGAGGGGGCAGGAACACTGAAGCTTTCTTT	CASSRGGRNTEAFF
.	TRBV20-1	.	TRBJ2-6	TGCAGTGCTAGTGAGGGTAGCTCTGGGGCCAACGTCCTGACTTTC	CSASEGSSGANVLTF
many	TRBV6-6	.	TRBJ1-2	TGTGCCAGCAGTACGGGGGGTAACTATGGCTACACCTTC	CASSTGGNYGYTF
.	TRBV7-6	.	TRBJ2-6	TGTGCCAGCAGCTTATACCCTGGGGCCAACGTCCTGACTTTC	CASSLYPGANVLTF